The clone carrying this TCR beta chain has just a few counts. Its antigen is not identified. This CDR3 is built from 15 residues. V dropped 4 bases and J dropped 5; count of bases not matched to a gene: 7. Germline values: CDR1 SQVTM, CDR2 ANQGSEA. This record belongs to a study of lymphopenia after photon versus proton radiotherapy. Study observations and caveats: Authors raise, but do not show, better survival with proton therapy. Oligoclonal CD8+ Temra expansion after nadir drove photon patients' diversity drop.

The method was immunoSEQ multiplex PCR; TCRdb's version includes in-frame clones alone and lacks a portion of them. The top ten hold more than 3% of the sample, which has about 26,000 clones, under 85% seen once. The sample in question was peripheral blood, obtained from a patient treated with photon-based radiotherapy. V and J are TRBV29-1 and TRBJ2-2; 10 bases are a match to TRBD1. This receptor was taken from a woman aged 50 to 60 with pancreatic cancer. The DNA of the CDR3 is TGCAGCGTTGGGAGACAGGGGGCGGGGACCGGGGAGCTGTTTTTT. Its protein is CSVGRQGAGTGELFF.